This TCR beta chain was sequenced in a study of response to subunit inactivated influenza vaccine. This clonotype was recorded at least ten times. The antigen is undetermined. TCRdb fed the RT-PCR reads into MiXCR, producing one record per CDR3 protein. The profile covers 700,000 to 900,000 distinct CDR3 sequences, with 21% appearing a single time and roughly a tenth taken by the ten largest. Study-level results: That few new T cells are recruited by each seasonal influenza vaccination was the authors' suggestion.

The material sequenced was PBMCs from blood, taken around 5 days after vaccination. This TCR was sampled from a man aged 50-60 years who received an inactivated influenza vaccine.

CDR3 in DNA: TGCAGCGTTGAACCTCCAGGAGAGACCCAGTACTTC. It encodes CSVEPPGETQYF. The chain combines TRBV29-1 with TRBJ2-5; D is ambiguous. Germline V gene sequence: CDR1 SQVTM, CDR2 ANQGSEA. The V gene lost 2 bases and the J gene lost 4 bases, with 8 bases spanning the gap. CDR3 length: 12 amino acids.